This T cell receptor (beta chain) was documented in a study of vaccination and CD4 T cells after COVID-19. Across the study: Control wells got either CEFX epitopes, HIV-1 Nef peptides, or no peptide at all. Study-wide points: With convalescent patients, a median approximately 90% of reactive clones emerged solely after vaccination.

In its sample, this clonotype was seen once. Its specificity is unknown. The CDR3 has 16 amino acids. Regarding treatment: approximately 9-day PBMC culture with coronavirus spike peptide pools or control peptides (ViraFEST assay). Cultured CD4+ T-cell DNA underwent Oncomine TCR Beta short-read sequencing. TCRdb re-analysed the PCR reads in MiXCR, keeping a single row per CDR3 protein. The repertoire holds over 15,000 distinct CDR3 sequences, around 70% seen once, with approximately 4.6% in the top ten. The chain is built from TRBV21-1 and TRBJ2-5; no DNA check was done on the table's D call, TRBD1. TRBV21-1 is a pseudogene. Input material: CD4+ T cells from blood, cultured in vitro. The TCR sequence derives from a human donor who had recovered from COVID-19. The CDR3 coding sequence is TGTGCCAGCACTGCCTCGGGGGGCCCGCCGGGTCGTGGCCAGTACTTC. Translated: CASTASGGPPGRGQYF.